This T cell receptor beta chain was documented in a study of T cell responses to AZD1222 COVID-19 vaccine. TCRdb's copy holds only in-frame clones and misses some; the assay was immunoSEQ multiplex PCR. The table has approximately 150,000 clones, around nine tenths seen once. This clone has a handful of counts. The junction had 4 bases not matched to a gene; V was cut back by 2 bases and J by 6 bases. The CDR3 length is 15 residues. Germline V CDR1 and CDR2: MNHEY, SMNVEV (reference sequence). Specimen: peripheral blood, collected on day 0 of AZD1222 vaccination. The rearrangement joins TRBV27 to TRBJ1-4; 9 bases agree with TRBD1. The sequence derives from an adult in good health. The chain's CDR3 is CASSLLGQGDEKLFF. CDR3 nucleotides: TGTGCCAGCAGTTTACTGGGACAGGGCGATGAAAAACTGTTTTTT.